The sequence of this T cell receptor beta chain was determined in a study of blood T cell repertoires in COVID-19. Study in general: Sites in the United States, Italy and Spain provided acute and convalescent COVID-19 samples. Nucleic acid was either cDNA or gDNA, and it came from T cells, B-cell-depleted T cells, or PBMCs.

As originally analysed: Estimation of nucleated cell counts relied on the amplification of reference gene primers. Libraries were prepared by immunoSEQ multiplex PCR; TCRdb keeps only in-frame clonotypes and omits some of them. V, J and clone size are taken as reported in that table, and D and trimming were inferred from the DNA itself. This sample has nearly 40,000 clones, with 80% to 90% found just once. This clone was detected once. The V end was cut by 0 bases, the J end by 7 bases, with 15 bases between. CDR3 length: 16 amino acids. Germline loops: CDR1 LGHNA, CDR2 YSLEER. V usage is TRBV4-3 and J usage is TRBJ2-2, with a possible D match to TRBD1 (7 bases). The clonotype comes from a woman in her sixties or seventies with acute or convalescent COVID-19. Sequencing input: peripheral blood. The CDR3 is CASSQDAGGGSGELFF. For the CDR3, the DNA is TGCGCCAGCAGCCAAGATGCAGGGGGAGGAAGCGGGGAGCTGTTTTTT.